These 5 T cell receptor beta chains share one sample of origin, sequenced in a study of T cell responses to AZD1222 COVID-19 vaccine. The method was immunoSEQ multiplex PCR; TCRdb's version includes in-frame clones alone and lacks a portion of them. The data contain over 130,000 clones, approximately 92% of them singletons. The sequenced sample was peripheral blood, obtained 28 days after the second AZD1222 dose. The receptors come from an adult who received the AZD1222 COVID-19 vaccine.

This chain connects TRBV29-1 to TRBJ2-3; 8 positions match TRBD1. CDR3 length equals 15 residues. Germline lookup yields CDR1 SQVTM and CDR2 ANQGSEA. After removal of 4 bases from V and 0 bases from J, the junction contained 6 bases not matched to a gene. The chain's CDR3 is CSVGQGAISTDTQYF. The CDR3, as DNA: TGCAGCGTTGGTCAGGGGGCGATAAGCACAGATACGCAGTATTTT.

This clone was detected only once. The rearrangement links TRBV7-2 to TRBJ2-3; D is perhaps TRBD2 (5 bases). The CDR3 totals 14 residues. V lost 7 bases, J lost 1 base, and 12 bases lay in between. Germline V gives CDR1 SGHTA, CDR2 FQGNSA. The chain's CDR3 is CASTPGSRTDTQYF. The DNA of the CDR3 is TGTGCCAGCACCCCTGGGAGCCGCACAGATACGCAGTATTTT.

The chain recombines TRBV3-1 (or the pseudogene TRBV3-2) with TRBJ2-1, with 8 bases fitting TRBD2. The CDR3 is 19 residues long. V lost 4 bases to trimming and J lost 5 bases; unmatched junction nucleotides: 19. CDR1 and CDR2 (germline): LGHDT, YNNKEL (reference sequence). DNA for the CDR3: TGTGCCAGCAGCCCCAACCGGGATCGGGAGGGCCTTTTTAACAATGAGCAGTTCTTC. Encoded protein: CASSPNRDREGLFNNEQFF.

The V and J genes are TRBV29-1 and TRBJ2-3, with D hard to call. This CDR3 is 9 amino acids long. The germline V and J ends were trimmed by 3 bases and 6 bases, with 1 base remaining between them. Germline CDR1 and CDR2: SQVTM and ANQGSEA. This CDR3 is CSVDDTQYF. As DNA, the CDR3 is TGCAGCGTTGATGATACGCAGTATTTT.

This chain uses TRBV11-2 with TRBJ2-5; 9 bases are shared with TRBD2. The germline V gene has CDR1 SGHAT and CDR2 FQNNGV. V trimming: 2 bases; J trimming: 4 bases; junction bases outside the gene matches: 8. The CDR3 contains 16 residues. The CDR3 bases are TGTGCCAGCAGCTTACGAGCGGGAGGATGGCGAGAGACCCAGTACTTC. It encodes CASSLRAGGWRETQYF. Based on the CDR3 plus reference TRBV11-2 and TRBJ2-5, the full variable domain is EAGVAQSPRYKIIEKRQSVAFWCNPISGHATLYWYQQILGQGPKLLIQFQNNGVVDDSQLPKDRFSAERLKGVDSTLKIQPAKLEDSAVYLCASSLRAGGWRETQYFGPGTRLLVL.